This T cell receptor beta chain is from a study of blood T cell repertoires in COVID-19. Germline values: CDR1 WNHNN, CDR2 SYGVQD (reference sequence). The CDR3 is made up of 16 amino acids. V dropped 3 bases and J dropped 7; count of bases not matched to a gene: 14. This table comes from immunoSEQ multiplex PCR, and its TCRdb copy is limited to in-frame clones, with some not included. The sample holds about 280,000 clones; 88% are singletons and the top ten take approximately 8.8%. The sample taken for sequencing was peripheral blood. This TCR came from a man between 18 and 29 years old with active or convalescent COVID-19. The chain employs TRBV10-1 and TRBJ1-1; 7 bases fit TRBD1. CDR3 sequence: CASSEKKTGNSFEAFF. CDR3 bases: TGCGCCAGCAGTGAAAAGAAGACAGGGAATTCCTTTGAAGCTTTCTTT.